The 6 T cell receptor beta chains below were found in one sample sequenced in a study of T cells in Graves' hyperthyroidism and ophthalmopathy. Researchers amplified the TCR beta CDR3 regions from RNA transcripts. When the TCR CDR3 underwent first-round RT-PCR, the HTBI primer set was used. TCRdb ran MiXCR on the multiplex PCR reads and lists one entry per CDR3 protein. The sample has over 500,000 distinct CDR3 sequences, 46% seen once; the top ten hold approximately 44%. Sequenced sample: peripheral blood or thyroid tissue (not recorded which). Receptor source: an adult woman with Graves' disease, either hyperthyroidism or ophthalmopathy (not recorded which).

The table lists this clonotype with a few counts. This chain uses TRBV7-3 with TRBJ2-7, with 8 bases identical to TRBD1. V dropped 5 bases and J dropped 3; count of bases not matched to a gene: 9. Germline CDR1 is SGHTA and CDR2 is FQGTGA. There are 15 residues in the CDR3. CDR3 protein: CASSTHPGQDYEQYF. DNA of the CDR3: TGTGCCAGCAGCACCCACCCGGGACAGGACTACGAGCAGTACTTC.

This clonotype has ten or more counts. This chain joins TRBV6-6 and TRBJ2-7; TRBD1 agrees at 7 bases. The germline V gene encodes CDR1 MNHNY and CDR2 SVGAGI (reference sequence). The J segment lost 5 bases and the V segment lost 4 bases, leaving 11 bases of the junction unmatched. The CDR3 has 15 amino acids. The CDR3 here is CASSSQGQSIDEQYF. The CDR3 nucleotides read TGTGCCAGCAGTTCGCAGGGACAGTCAATAGACGAGCAGTACTTC.

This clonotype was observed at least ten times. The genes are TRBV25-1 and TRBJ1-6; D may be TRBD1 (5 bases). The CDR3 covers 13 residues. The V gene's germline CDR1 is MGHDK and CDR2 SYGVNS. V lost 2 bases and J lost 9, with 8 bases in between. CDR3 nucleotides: TGTGCCAGCAGTGAACAAGGGGCTTCACCCCTCCACTTT. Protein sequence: CASSEQGASPLHF. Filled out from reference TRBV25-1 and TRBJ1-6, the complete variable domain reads EADIYQTPRYLVIGTGKKITLECSQTMGHDKMYWYQQDPGMELHLIHYSYGVNSTEKGDLSSESTVSRIRTEHFPLTLESARPSHTSQYLCASSEQGASPLHFGNGTRLTVT.

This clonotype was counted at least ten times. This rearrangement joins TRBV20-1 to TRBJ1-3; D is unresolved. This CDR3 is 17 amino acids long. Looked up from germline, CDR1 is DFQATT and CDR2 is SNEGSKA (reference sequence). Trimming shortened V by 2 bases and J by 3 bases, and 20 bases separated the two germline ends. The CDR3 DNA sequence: TGCAGTGCTAGACATCCCGCCCCCCTGGGTGTTGGAAACACCATATATTTT. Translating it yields CSARHPAPLGVGNTIYF.

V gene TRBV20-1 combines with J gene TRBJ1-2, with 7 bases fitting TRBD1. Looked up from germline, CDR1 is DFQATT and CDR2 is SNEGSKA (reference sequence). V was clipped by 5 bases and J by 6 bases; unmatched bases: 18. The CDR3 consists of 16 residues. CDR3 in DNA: TGCAGTGCTTTCATCCGGGACAGTACCGGGGACGATGGCTACACCTTC. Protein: CSAFIRDSTGDDGYTF.

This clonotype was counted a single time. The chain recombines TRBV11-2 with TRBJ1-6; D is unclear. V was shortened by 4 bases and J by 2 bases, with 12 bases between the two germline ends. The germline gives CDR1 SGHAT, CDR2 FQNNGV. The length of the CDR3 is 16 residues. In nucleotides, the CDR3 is TGTGCCAGCAGCTCCTGGACGGGAACCTATAATTCACCCCTCCACTTT. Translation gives CASSSWTGTYNSPLHF.